The sample holds a few counts of the clone carrying this TCR beta chain. The data are from a study of blood T cell repertoires in COVID-19. Across the study: Spain, Italy and the United States supplied samples that represented acute and convalescent COVID-19. Sample material is recorded as cDNA or gDNA derived from T cells, B-cell-depleted T cells, or PBMCs.

Germline V gene lookup returns CDR1 SEHNR and CDR2 FQNEAQ (reference sequence). V gave up 2 bases and J gave up 13 bases, with 11 bases separating them. The CDR3 covers 12 residues. Original processing methods: Estimated nucleated cell counts came from reference gene primer amplification. Using immunoSEQ multiplex PCR, the repertoire was profiled, and TCRdb retains in-frame clones only, with some absent. D and trimming were read from the DNA, whereas the V and J calls and clone size are those reported in that table. Among over 250,000 clones, approximately 83% were seen once, and the ten largest hold about 14%.

The J gene is TRBJ2-2, the V gene TRBV7-9, with D maybe TRBD1 (7 bases). Material for sequencing was peripheral blood. The receptor comes from a human donor in a cohort sampled during active COVID-19. Here the CDR3 DNA reads TGTGCCAGCAGCTTATCAGGGGGGCCGCTGTTTTTT. Amino acid sequence: CASSLSGGPLFF.